Below, one T cell receptor beta chain is given with its context. Its target is not known. This entry comes from a study of CD8+CD57+ T cells in acquired aplastic anemia. Overall study: DNA from sorted CD4+ and CD8+ cells averaged roughly 3.2 ug. Whole-study results and caveats: Patients and controls were found to share 25 to 35 CD8+ CDR3 sequences. The study found no significant CD8+ Simpson's diversity difference between patients and controls.

Genomic DNA, the template, was used for profiling of the TCR beta VDJ and CDR3. TCRdb independently ran MiXCR on the reads; one entry per CDR3 protein. The data show 300,000 or so distinct CDR3 sequences, 45% to 70% seen once. Sequenced: sorted CD4+, CD8+, or CD8+CD57+ T cells (not recorded which) from PBMCs. The source is a human donor with severe aplastic anemia or a healthy control (not recorded which).

The CDR3, as DNA: TGTGCCAGCAGCTTGAACAGGTGGAACACTGAAGCTTTCTTT. It specifies CASSLNRWNTEAFF. The chain carries TRBV7-9 and TRBJ1-1; possible D gene TRBD1, 5 bases. Germline CDR1 SEHNR, CDR2 FQNEAQ (reference sequence). This CDR3 has 14 residues. V lost 3 bases and J lost 1, with 9 bases in between. Combining the CDR3 with reference TRBV7-9 and TRBJ1-1 gives the whole variable domain DTGVSQNPRHKITKRGQNVTFRCDPISEHNRLYWYRQTLGQGPEFLTYFQNEAQLEKSRLLSDRFSAERPKGSFSTLEIQRTEQGDSAMYLCASSLNRWNTEAFFGQGTRLTVV.